This passage covers 21 T cell receptor beta chains from one sample sequenced in a study of shared clonotypes between healthy human individuals. Only in-frame clones appear in the TCRdb table, and some are missing; sequencing was by immunoSEQ multiplex PCR. The sample lists around 510,000 clones; around 77% were seen once. The sequenced material came from PBMCs. Receptors were obtained from a woman in her 40s in good health. Some clones in this sample may be carry-over from other donors' samples.

The J gene is TRBJ1-2, the V gene TRBV5-1; 7 nucleotides match TRBD1. After removal of 4 bases from V and 5 bases from J, the junction contained 11 bases not matched to a gene. Per germline, CDR1 SGHRS and CDR2 YFSETQ. This CDR3 has 15 amino acids. CDR3 region: CASSQTPGTDYGYTF. The CDR3 DNA sequence: TGCGCCAGCAGCCAGACCCCCGGGACAGATTATGGCTACACCTTC.

There are a few counts of this clone. The J gene is TRBJ2-3, the V gene TRBV10-1; 7 nucleotides line up with TRBD1. V lost 6 bases to trimming and J lost 1 base; unmatched junction nucleotides: 1. Germline V gene data show CDR1 as WNHNN and CDR2 as SYGVQD (reference sequence). The CDR3 loop spans 13 amino acids. The CDR3 loop is CASSGQGTDTQYF. The CDR3 coding sequence is TGCGCCAGCAGCGGACAGGGCACAGATACGCAGTATTTT.

This clone was detected many times. This same CDR3 is encoded by further DNA sequences in the sample. This chain joins TRBV6-4 and TRBJ2-1, with 11 bases identical to TRBD2. After removal of 3 bases from V and 6 bases from J, the junction contained 4 bases not matched to a gene. Germline loops: CDR1 MRHNA, CDR2 SNTAGT. The CDR3 consists of 15 residues. The CDR3 spells CASSEGLADINEQFF. The CDR3 DNA follows: TGTGCCAGCAGTGAGGGACTAGCGGATATCAATGAGCAGTTCTTC.

This chain joins TRBV5-5 and TRBJ2-6; no definite D call. CDR3 length: 15 residues. Germline assignment: CDR1 SGHKS and CDR2 YYEKEE (reference sequence). Deletions cut 1 base from V and 0 bases from J, with 5 bases between. The CDR3 DNA follows: TGTGCCAGCAGCTTGCTGGTCTCTGGGGCCAACGTCCTGACTTTC. Translation gives CASSLLVSGANVLTF.

This clone showed up just once. The rearrangement links TRBV7-2 to TRBJ2-1; D is unresolved. The CDR3 has 15 amino acids. Trimming pared 6 bases from V and 0 bases from J, leaving 12 bases between. Germline lookup yields CDR1 SGHTA and CDR2 FQGNSA. The CDR3 DNA reads TGTGCCAGCAGTCCGAGCGTTAGCTCCTACAATGAGCAGTTCTTC. Protein: CASSPSVSSYNEQFF.

The chain has TRBV19 and TRBJ1-2; TRBD1 aligns across 9 bases. This CDR3 contains 17 residues. J was trimmed by 2 bases and V by 7 bases; bases with no gene match: 14. CDR1 and CDR2 from the germline V gene are LNHDA and SQIVND (reference sequence). CDR3 nucleotide sequence: TGTGCCAGTAATCGGAAGCTTCCAGGGACAGGGAACTATGGCTACACCTTC. Its translation: CASNRKLPGTGNYGYTF.

CDR3 nucleotide sequence: TGTGCCAGCAGTGAATTGGAGGGTTTTAGGGGACCCGCTTTATACAATGAGCAGTTCTTC. Translating it yields CASSELEGFRGPALYNEQFF. This chain uses TRBV6-1 with TRBJ2-1; D may be TRBD2 (6 bases). Trimming cost V 2 bases and J 4 bases, with 27 bases left between them. CDR1 and CDR2 (germline): MNHNS, SASEGT. This CDR3 spans 20 amino acids.

The count of this clone is one. This chain links TRBV5-1 with TRBJ2-5, with 7 positions matching TRBD1. Germline V lookup: CDR1 SGHRS, CDR2 YFSETQ. The length of the CDR3 is 14 residues. The V and J ends lost 4 bases and 4 bases, in that order; junction bases with no gene match: 7. The CDR3 DNA sequence: TGCGCCAGCAGCGGAGCGACAGGGAGAGAGACCCAGTACTTC. Encoded protein: CASSGATGRETQYF.

The chain carries TRBV30 and TRBJ1-2, with a weak D call TRBD1 (5 bases). Per germline, CDR1 GTSNPN and CDR2 SVGIG (reference sequence). Trimming cost V 0 bases and J 8 bases, with 16 bases left between them. The CDR3 length is 14 residues. The CDR3 bases are TGTGCCTGGAGTGTACTCGGGACCTCGGGAGGCTACACCTTC. Protein: CAWSVLGTSGGYTF.

The chain uses TRBV7-9 and TRBJ1-4; 7 nucleotides align to TRBD1. This CDR3 is built from 15 residues. J lost 7 bases, V lost 2 bases, and 7 bases had no gene match. The germline gives CDR1 SEHNR, CDR2 FQNEAQ (reference sequence). CDR3 coding DNA: TGTGCCAGCAGCTTACCGACAGGGCCGGGTGAAAAACTGTTTTTT. Protein sequence: CASSLPTGPGEKLFF.

The chain uses TRBV6-5 and TRBJ1-5, with D perhaps TRBD1 (6 bases). Germline V gene lookup returns CDR1 MNHEY and CDR2 SVGAGI. Trimming removed 10 bases from V and 3 bases from J, with 16 bases in between. The CDR3 has 14 amino acids. The CDR3 loop reads CATRQTGNNQPQHF. The DNA of the CDR3 is TGTGCCACCCGACAGACAGGAAACAATCAGCCCCAGCATTTT.

The chain joins TRBV19 to TRBJ1-5; tentatively, D is TRBD1 (6 bases). The CDR3 runs to 15 residues. Looked up from germline, CDR1 is LNHDA and CDR2 is SQIVND (reference sequence). Between the trimmed V and J ends, which lost 1 base and 6 bases, there was a span of 13 bases. This CDR3 reads CASSIGAGGGQPQHF. In nucleotides, the CDR3 is TGTGCCAGTAGTATAGGAGCCGGGGGCGGTCAGCCCCAGCATTTT.

The chain carries TRBV28 and TRBJ2-7, with D perhaps matching TRBD1 or TRBD2 (5 bases each). The germline CDR1 and CDR2 sequences are MDHEN and SYDVKM. The CDR3 runs to 15 residues. The germline V and J ends were trimmed by 2 bases and 2 bases, with 13 bases remaining between them. DNA of the CDR3: TGTGCCAGCAGTTTAGGGGGTGGGGGTCCCTACGAGCAGTACTTC. Encoded protein: CASSLGGGGPYEQYF.

The chain has TRBV29-1 and TRBJ2-1; 7 nucleotides align to TRBD2. This CDR3 has 16 amino acids. Germline V gene sequence: CDR1 SQVTM, CDR2 ANQGSEA. Trimming at V came to 1 base and at J to 4 bases, leaving 10 bases not matched to a gene. CDR3 region: CSVEGPEGRVYNEQFF. In nucleotides, the CDR3 is TGCAGCGTTGAAGGCCCTGAGGGGAGGGTTTACAATGAGCAGTTCTTC.

This rearrangement joins TRBV6-1 to TRBJ2-7, with 7 bases that match TRBD1. This CDR3 is built from 13 residues. J gave up 3 bases and V 6 bases, and 5 bases lay outside the gene matches. CDR1 is MNHNS, CDR2 SASEGT, per germline. The CDR3 is CASSEGAVYEQYF. The CDR3 bases are TGTGCCAGCAGCGAGGGGGCGGTCTACGAGCAGTACTTC.

The V and J genes are TRBV19 and TRBJ1-5; a possible D gene is TRBD1 (6 bases). V dropped 11 bases and J dropped 7 bases, with 21 bases sitting between them. The CDR3 is 14 amino acids. Germline CDR1 reads LNHDA; CDR2 reads SQIVND (reference sequence). CDR3 sequence reads: CAAGWGGEGQPQHF. The CDR3 DNA sequence: TGTGCCGCTGGGTGGGGGGGCGAAGGGCAGCCCCAGCATTTT.

Points on this clone: The sample carries other DNA sequences with the same CDR3. The chain recombines TRBV7-9 with TRBJ2-1; D remains unclear. Between the trimmed V and J ends, which lost 1 base and 7 bases, there was a span of 2 bases. The V gene's germline CDR1 is SEHNR and CDR2 FQNEAQ (reference sequence). There are 11 residues in the CDR3. The CDR3 DNA sequence: TGTGCCAGCAGCTTAGAGAATGAGCAGTTCTTC. This gives the protein CASSLENEQFF.

V usage is TRBV10-2 and J usage is TRBJ1-5; D is unclear. V was pared by 4 bases and J by 7 bases, with 11 bases between. This CDR3 spans 13 amino acids. Germline-derived CDR1 and CDR2 are WSHSY and SAAADI. This chain's CDR3 is CASSAVWGQPQHF. The DNA for the CDR3 is TGCGCCAGCAGTGCCGTCTGGGGACAGCCCCAGCATTTT.

The rearrangement uses TRBV11-3 and TRBJ2-1; 9 nucleotides align to TRBD2. The ends lost 2 bases at V and 0 bases at J; junction bases unmatched: 2. Germline CDR1 reads SGHNT; CDR2 reads YENEEA. CDR3 length: 16 residues. CDR3 coding DNA: TGTGCCAGCAGCTTACGGCGGGAGGGCTCCTACAATGAGCAGTTCTTC. It yields the protein CASSLRREGSYNEQFF.

This chain joins TRBV6-1 and TRBJ1-1; possible D gene TRBD1, 5 bases. The CDR3 spans 14 residues. Trimming cost V 6 bases and J 4 bases, with 15 bases left between them. Per the germline V gene, CDR1 is MNHNS and CDR2 is SASEGT. Here the CDR3 DNA reads TGTGCCAGCAGCGAACAGGAGGAGGGCACTGAAGCTTTCTTT. Encoded protein: CASSEQEEGTEAFF.

CDR3 residues: CASSLPSGRGHEQFF. The DNA for the CDR3 is TGCGCCAGCAGCCTACCTAGCGGGAGGGGTCATGAGCAGTTCTTC. The genes are TRBV4-1 and TRBJ2-1; 12 nucleotides match TRBD2. The CDR3 is 15 amino acids. The germline CDR1 and CDR2 sequences are MGHRA and YSYEKL. V shed 4 bases, J shed 8 bases, and the junction held 6 bases outside the gene matches.